The rows below give T cell receptor beta chains drawn from one sample of a study of blood T cell repertoires in COVID-19. Method: immunoSEQ multiplex PCR; TCRdb's copy keeps in-frame clones and lacks some. This sample has 150,000 to 200,000 clones, with around four fifths found just once. Specimen: peripheral blood. The receptors originated from an older man with active or convalescent COVID-19. CDR3s include the opening cysteine and the closing phenylalanine or tryptophan. Fields, in order: D gene, V gene, J gene, clone size, CDR3 DNA, CDR3 protein. The D gene is left open where the match is weak. The size field is filled for only some rows; it gives once, few, many or a size class.

d_gene: .; v_gene: TRBV12-3/TRBV12-4; j_gene: TRBJ1-5; abundance: .; CDR3nt: TGTGCCAGCAGTAGCAGGATAAATCAGCCCCAGCATTTT; CDR3aa: CASSSRINQPQHF
d_gene: .; v_gene: TRBV5-1; j_gene: TRBJ2-7; abundance: .; CDR3nt: TGCGCCAGCAGCCCCCATGACTACTACGAGCAGTACTTC; CDR3aa: CASSPHDYYEQYF
d_gene: .; v_gene: TRBV4-1; j_gene: TRBJ1-1; abundance: few; CDR3nt: TGCGCCAGCAGCCAAGATACAGGTGGGGGGGGCACTGAAGCTTTCTTT; CDR3aa: CASSQDTGGGGTEAFF
d_gene: TRBD1; v_gene: TRBV4-1; j_gene: TRBJ2-7; abundance: .; CDR3nt: TGCGCCAGCAGCCAACCGACAGGGCATATGAACGAGCAGTACTTC; CDR3aa: CASSQPTGHMNEQYF
d_gene: .; v_gene: TRBV9; j_gene: TRBJ2-1; abundance: .; CDR3nt: TGTGCCAGCAGCGTAGGGAGTCTAGCGTACGGTGAGCAGTTCTTC; CDR3aa: CASSVGSLAYGEQFF
d_gene: .; v_gene: TRBV11-3; j_gene: TRBJ2-2; abundance: .; CDR3nt: TGTGCCGGAGGGGCTTTTTTCTACGAAGCGAACACCGGGGAGCTGTTTTTT; CDR3aa: CAGGAFFYEANTGELFF
d_gene: TRBD2; v_gene: TRBV19; j_gene: TRBJ2-3; abundance: .; CDR3nt: TGTGCCAGTAGCCGACTAGCGGGGTACACAGATACGCAGTATTTT; CDR3aa: CASSRLAGYTDTQYF
d_gene: .; v_gene: TRBV30; j_gene: TRBJ1-1; abundance: many; CDR3nt: TGTGCCTGGAGTGGACAGTTGAACACTGAAGCTTTCTTT; CDR3aa: CAWSGQLNTEAFF
d_gene: .; v_gene: TRBV27; j_gene: TRBJ1-1; abundance: few; CDR3nt: TGTGCCAGCAGTTTTCGGGGGAACACTGAAGCTTTCTTT; CDR3aa: CASSFRGNTEAFF
d_gene: TRBD2; v_gene: TRBV4-2; j_gene: TRBJ2-7; abundance: .; CDR3nt: TGTGCCAGCAGCCAAGAATCCTGGACTAGCGGACGCTACGAGCAGTACTTC; CDR3aa: CASSQESWTSGRYEQYF
d_gene: .; v_gene: TRBV6-5; j_gene: TRBJ2-4; abundance: .; CDR3nt: TGTGCCAGCACCGCCCGACAGAGAAACATTCAGTACTTC; CDR3aa: CASTARQRNIQYF
d_gene: .; v_gene: TRBV6-5; j_gene: TRBJ1-3; abundance: .; CDR3nt: TGTGCCAGCAGCCCCGACAGACCTGGAAACACCATATATTTT; CDR3aa: CASSPDRPGNTIYF
d_gene: .; v_gene: TRBV29-1; j_gene: TRBJ1-1; abundance: few; CDR3nt: TGCAGCGTTGTCCGGGACTTGAACACTGAAGCTTTCTTT; CDR3aa: CSVVRDLNTEAFF
d_gene: TRBD2; v_gene: TRBV7-7; j_gene: TRBJ2-3; abundance: .; CDR3nt: TGTGCTAGCAGTTTAGACGGGGGGAAAGGAGATACGCAGTATTTT; CDR3aa: CASSLDGGKGDTQYF
d_gene: .; v_gene: TRBV5-4; j_gene: TRBJ1-5; abundance: .; CDR3nt: TGTGCCAGCAGCTTGAATGCAGGGCGGGGGAATCAGCCCCAGCATTTT; CDR3aa: CASSLNAGRGNQPQHF
d_gene: TRBD1; v_gene: TRBV6-5; j_gene: TRBJ1-2; abundance: .; CDR3nt: TGTGCCAGCAGTTACGCCTTGACAGGGTGGTTTGGCTACACCTTC; CDR3aa: CASSYALTGWFGYTF
d_gene: .; v_gene: TRBV3-1/TRBV3-2; j_gene: TRBJ1-6; abundance: .; CDR3nt: TGTGCCAGCAGCCCGTCCGGCTCCGGGGATTCACCCCTCCACTTT; CDR3aa: CASSPSGSGDSPLHF
d_gene: TRBD1; v_gene: TRBV10-3; j_gene: TRBJ1-1; abundance: .; CDR3nt: TGTGCCATCAGTGAGTACACAGGGGGCCGCACTGAAGCTTTCTTT; CDR3aa: CAISEYTGGRTEAFF
d_gene: .; v_gene: TRBV4-2; j_gene: TRBJ2-3; abundance: .; CDR3nt: TGTGCCAGCAGCCAAGAATACAGCGGGGGACAGACCACAGATACGCAGTATTTT; CDR3aa: CASSQEYSGGQTTDTQYF
d_gene: TRBD1; v_gene: TRBV5-1; j_gene: TRBJ1-6; abundance: once; CDR3nt: TGCGCCAGCAGCTTGGGGGGACAGGAGTCCTATAATTCACCCCTCCACTTT; CDR3aa: CASSLGGQESYNSPLHF
d_gene: TRBD2; v_gene: TRBV20-1; j_gene: TRBJ2-1; abundance: once; CDR3nt: TGCAGTGCAAGTCCGGGACTAGCGGCTTGGAGCTCCTACAATGAGCAGTTCTTC; CDR3aa: CSASPGLAAWSSYNEQFF
d_gene: TRBD1; v_gene: TRBV14; j_gene: TRBJ1-2; abundance: .; CDR3nt: TGTGCCAGCAGCCGAGGGGGACAGGGCGCTAACTATGGCTACACCTTC; CDR3aa: CASSRGGQGANYGYTF
d_gene: TRBD2; v_gene: TRBV7-2; j_gene: TRBJ2-7; abundance: .; CDR3nt: TGTGCCAGCAGCTTATTCCGGGAGGAGACCTACGAGCAGTACTTC; CDR3aa: CASSLFREETYEQYF
d_gene: TRBD2; v_gene: TRBV18; j_gene: TRBJ2-5; abundance: .; CDR3nt: TGTGCCAGCTCACCACCCGACGGGGGGGAGACCCAGTACTTC; CDR3aa: CASSPPDGGETQYF
d_gene: TRBD2; v_gene: TRBV20-1; j_gene: TRBJ2-3; abundance: .; CDR3nt: TGCAGTGCTAGTCCCCGGGAGGGCCTAGTTGATACGCAGTATTTT; CDR3aa: CSASPREGLVDTQYF
d_gene: TRBD1; v_gene: TRBV3-1/TRBV3-2; j_gene: TRBJ2-5; abundance: .; CDR3nt: TGTGCCAGCAGCCAAGCCTCAGGGGGCAGGGAGACCCAGTACTTC; CDR3aa: CASSQASGGRETQYF
d_gene: .; v_gene: TRBV3-1/TRBV3-2; j_gene: TRBJ1-1; abundance: .; CDR3nt: TGTGCCAGCAGCCAAGATCGATTACGGGACTCTACCGCTGAAGCTTTCTTT; CDR3aa: CASSQDRLRDSTAEAFF
d_gene: .; v_gene: TRBV21-1; j_gene: TRBJ1-1; abundance: .; CDR3nt: TGTGCCAGCTCAAACCCCCGGGCTTTCTTT; CDR3aa: CASSNPRAFF
d_gene: .; v_gene: TRBV6-1; j_gene: TRBJ1-2; abundance: .; CDR3nt: TGTGCCAGCAGAACTTCCGGGACTGAGGAAGGCTACACCTTC; CDR3aa: CASRTSGTEEGYTF
d_gene: .; v_gene: TRBV5-4; j_gene: TRBJ1-4; abundance: once; CDR3nt: TGTGCCAGCAGCGTTGGGGGGGCAGGAGTTGAAAAACTGTTTTTT; CDR3aa: CASSVGGAGVEKLFF
d_gene: .; v_gene: TRBV30; j_gene: TRBJ1-1; abundance: once; CDR3nt: TGTGCCTGGAGTTTGAGAGACTCAACAGAAGCTTTCTTT; CDR3aa: CAWSLRDSTEAFF
d_gene: TRBD2; v_gene: TRBV18; j_gene: TRBJ2-1; abundance: .; CDR3nt: TGTGCCAGCTCACCTAAACAACCGCTAGCGGGAGGGGGCCTCTCCAATGAGCAGTTCTTC; CDR3aa: CASSPKQPLAGGGLSNEQFF
d_gene: TRBD1; v_gene: TRBV6-5; j_gene: TRBJ2-7; abundance: few; CDR3nt: TGTGCCAGCAGCTCTGGGACAGCGCGAGAGCAGTACTTC; CDR3aa: CASSSGTAREQYF
d_gene: .; v_gene: TRBV7-3; j_gene: TRBJ1-2; abundance: .; CDR3nt: TGTGCCAGCAGCCCCGGACAGCTCTATGGCTACACCTTC; CDR3aa: CASSPGQLYGYTF
d_gene: TRBD2; v_gene: TRBV5-4; j_gene: TRBJ2-7; abundance: .; CDR3nt: TGTGCCAGCAGGGATGCTAGCGGGAGCATTCTCGAGCAGTACTTC; CDR3aa: CASRDASGSILEQYF
d_gene: TRBD2; v_gene: TRBV20-1; j_gene: TRBJ2-3; abundance: .; CDR3nt: TGCAGTGCTAGTGACCACCGACTAGCGGGAACAGATACGCAGTATTTT; CDR3aa: CSASDHRLAGTDTQYF
d_gene: TRBD1; v_gene: TRBV5-1; j_gene: TRBJ2-7; abundance: .; CDR3nt: TGCGCCAGCAGCACCAACCGGGACAGGGAGCACGAGCAGTACTTC; CDR3aa: CASSTNRDREHEQYF
d_gene: TRBD1; v_gene: TRBV11-2; j_gene: TRBJ2-7; abundance: .; CDR3nt: TGTGCCAGCAGCTTTCGGCCACCGGGACAGGGCTCGTACGAGCAGTACTTC; CDR3aa: CASSFRPPGQGSYEQYF
d_gene: .; v_gene: TRBV6-6; j_gene: TRBJ2-2; abundance: .; CDR3nt: TGTGCCAGCAGCCCTAGCACCGGGGAGCTGTTTTTT; CDR3aa: CASSPSTGELFF
d_gene: .; v_gene: TRBV5-4; j_gene: TRBJ2-7; abundance: .; CDR3nt: TGTGCCAGCAGCTTGGGAGGGGGAATTGAGCGCTACGAGCAGTACTTC; CDR3aa: CASSLGGGIERYEQYF